This passage covers 16 T cell receptor beta chains from one sample sequenced in a study of beta chain features in type 1 diabetes. Study findings and constraints: Shorter TCRB CDR3s, moderately but significantly so, were found in Type 1 diabetes patients in all four CD4+ subsets.

Their target antigens are unknown. Of the isolated RNA, all was reverse transcribed, and so the sequenced material was expressed TCRB transcripts. Clones were sequenced by immunoSEQ multiplex PCR, and TCRdb holds only the in-frame ones, with some missing. The data hold 150,000 to 200,000 clones, with almost 8% observed a single time. Sequenced sample: central memory CD4+ T cells from blood. Source of these receptors: a man between 18 and 29 years old with type 1 diabetes.

The sample holds a few counts of this clone. The J gene is TRBJ2-6, the V gene TRBV5-4; weak D call: TRBD2 (6 bases). The V end was cut by 6 bases, the J end by 1 base, with 17 bases between. The length of the CDR3 is 17 residues. The germline gives CDR1 SGHNT, CDR2 YYREEE (reference sequence). For the CDR3, the DNA is TGTGCCAGCACCCCTCCGGGGGTAGGGTCTGGGGCCAACGTCCTGACTTTC. Protein sequence: CASTPPGVGSGANVLTF.

The CDR3 is CASNPGHVANVLTF. CDR3 in DNA: TGTGCCAGCAACCCGGGACACGTTGCCAACGTCCTGACTTTC. The chain couples TRBV9 to TRBJ2-6; TRBD1 might be the D (6 bases). V gave up 6 bases and J gave up 7 bases, with 14 bases separating them. This CDR3 comprises 14 residues. CDR1 is SGDLS, CDR2 YYNGEE, per germline. Using reference TRBV9 and TRBJ2-6 for the parts outside the CDR3, the full variable domain is DSGVTQTPKHLITATGQRVTLRCSPRSGDLSVYWYQQSLDQGLQFLIQYYNGEERAKGNILERFSAQQFPDLHSELNLSSLELGDSALYFCASNPGHVANVLTFGAGSRLTVL.

The V and J genes are TRBV4-3 and TRBJ2-2, with TRBD1 matching 7 bases. This CDR3 has 17 residues. CDR1 and CDR2 from the germline V gene are LGHNA and YSLEER. Losses at the gene ends were 0 bases for V and 4 bases for J; bases not matched to a gene: 8. CDR3 protein: CASSQEYTGDGTGELFF. In nucleotides, the CDR3 is TGCGCCAGCAGCCAAGAGTATACAGGGGACGGCACCGGGGAGCTGTTTTTT.

This clone occurred a few times. The chain recombines TRBV5-4 with TRBJ2-1, with D perhaps matching TRBD1 (5 bases). CDR3 length equals 13 residues. Trimming took off 10 bases at V and 7 bases at J, with 18 bases between the two ends. Germline CDR1 is SGHNT and CDR2 is YYREEE (reference sequence). CDR3 region: CAGSFLGQNEQFF. The CDR3 bases are TGTGCCGGTAGCTTCCTGGGGCAGAATGAGCAGTTCTTC.

This clone was seen repeatedly, ten times or more. The rearrangement links TRBV7-2 to TRBJ1-6; tentative D call: TRBD1 (5 bases). In germline, CDR1 is SGHTA, CDR2 FQGNSA. CDR3 size: 15 residues. V gave up 1 base and J gave up 9 bases, with 13 bases separating them. In DNA, the CDR3 is TGTGCCAGCAGCTTAGGTTCGGGGGGAGGTTCACCCCTCCACTTT. This gives the protein CASSLGSGGGSPLHF.

The V and J genes are TRBV7-2 and TRBJ2-7; D perhaps matches TRBD2 (5 bases). The ends were cut back, 1 base at V and 2 bases at J, with 15 bases in the middle. CDR3 length equals 16 residues. Germline V lookup: CDR1 SGHTA, CDR2 FQGNSA. The CDR3 nucleotides are TGTGCCAGCAGCTTAGACGCTGGGCGGGTAACCTACGAGCAGTACTTC. It specifies CASSLDAGRVTYEQYF.

This clone showed up just a few times. The rearrangement joins TRBV7-8 to TRBJ2-3, with D possibly TRBD2 on 6 matching bases. Trimming shortened V by 4 bases and J by 6 bases, and 17 bases separated the two germline ends. The CDR3 has 15 residues. Per the germline V gene, CDR1 is SGHVS and CDR2 is FQNEAQ. The CDR3 nucleotides are TGTGCCAGCAGCTCTCACCTAACGACTAGTGATACGCAGTATTTT. This encodes CASSSHLTTSDTQYF. Variable domain in full (rest from reference TRBV7-8 and TRBJ2-3): GAGVSQSPRYKVAKRGQDVALRCDPISGHVSLFWYQQALGQGPEFLTYFQNEAQLDKSGLPSDRFFAERPEGSVSTLKIQRTQQEDSAVYLCASSSHLTTSDTQYFGPGTRLTVL.

On this clone: In the same sample, other DNA sequences code for this CDR3. The chain couples TRBV30 to TRBJ1-5, with D hard to call. Germline CDR1 and CDR2: GTSNPN and SVGIG (reference sequence). The CDR3 covers 13 residues. Trimming stripped 3 bases from V and 4 bases from J, with 10 bases between. The CDR3 is CAWSADSNQPQHF. The CDR3 DNA reads as TGTGCCTGGAGCGCGGACTCTAATCAGCCCCAGCATTTT.

This chain uses TRBV28 with TRBJ1-5; D gene unclear. CDR3 length equals 15 residues. With 3 bases removed from V and 3 bases from J, the gap between germline ends came to 12 bases. CDR1 is MDHEN and CDR2 is SYDVKM in the germline V gene. The CDR3 protein is CASSFPVTFNQPQHF. In nucleotides, the CDR3 is TGTGCCAGCAGTTTTCCGGTGACTTTCAATCAGCCCCAGCATTTT.

There are a few counts of this clone. It is unclear where the CDR3 begins or ends on the DNA, so no DNA is shown, and the CDR3 is as TCRdb lists it. This rearrangement joins TRBV21-1 to TRBJ2-7; whether TRBD2, the table's D call, matches the DNA was not checked. TRBV21-1 is shown as a pseudogene. The CDR3 spans 14 residues, counting both ends. The CDR3 loop reads CASSNRYFCYEQYF.

This clone was detected a few times. This chain uses TRBV28 with TRBJ2-7; tentatively, D is TRBD2 (6 bases). The CDR3 loop spans 12 amino acids. Trimming cost V 6 bases and J 9 bases, with 15 bases left between them. In germline, CDR1 is MDHEN, CDR2 SYDVKM. The CDR3 DNA reads TGTGCCAGCAGCGCGGGAACGTGGCGGCAGTACTTC. Its protein product is CASSAGTWRQYF.

The sample holds a few counts of this clone. This rearrangement joins TRBV9 to TRBJ1-1; perhaps TRBD1 as D (5 bases). This CDR3 is built from 15 residues. The V and J ends lost 0 bases and 2 bases respectively, with 11 bases between them. The germline gives CDR1 SGDLS, CDR2 YYNGEE. CDR3 in amino acids: CASSVDAGINTEAFF. CDR3 nucleotides: TGTGCCAGCAGCGTAGATGCAGGGATTAACACTGAAGCTTTCTTT.

The genes are TRBV18 and TRBJ1-1, with D possibly matching TRBD1 (5 bases). The CDR3 length is 13 residues. V was pared by 6 bases and J by 0 bases, with 8 bases between. Germline assignment: CDR1 KGHSH and CDR2 LQKENI. This CDR3 reads CASSPDMNTEAFF. The CDR3 nucleotides are TGTGCCAGCTCCCCGGACATGAACACTGAAGCTTTCTTT.

This clone was counted only a few times. The chain links TRBV27 to TRBJ1-2; TRBD1 matches at 8 bases. The J segment lost 7 bases and the V segment lost 5 bases, leaving 6 bases of the junction unmatched. Germline V lookup: CDR1 MNHEY, CDR2 SMNVEV (reference sequence). There are 13 residues in the CDR3. The CDR3 loop reads CASSPNDRGGYTF. In nucleotides, the CDR3 is TGTGCCAGCAGTCCCAACGACAGGGGTGGCTACACCTTC.

The CDR3 coding sequence is TGTGCCAGCAGCCTAAACCCCGGGACAGGGGCCAACGAGCAGTACTTC. Translated, it gives CASSLNPGTGANEQYF. The chain joins TRBV5-4 to TRBJ2-7, with 10 bases matching TRBD1. The CDR3 is 16 residues long. Germline CDR1 is SGHNT and CDR2 is YYREEE (reference sequence). V lost 4 bases and J lost 5; bases outside the gene matches: 12.

This clone occurred a few times. The gene calls are TRBV11-2 and TRBJ1-2; a weak D match, TRBD1 (6 bases). In germline, CDR1 is SGHAT, CDR2 FQNNGV. Trimming took 1 base from V and 8 from J, leaving 11 bases between them. The CDR3 covers 13 residues. The CDR3: CASSLAGEQGYTF. DNA of the CDR3: TGTGCCAGCAGCTTAGCAGGGGAACAAGGCTACACCTTC.